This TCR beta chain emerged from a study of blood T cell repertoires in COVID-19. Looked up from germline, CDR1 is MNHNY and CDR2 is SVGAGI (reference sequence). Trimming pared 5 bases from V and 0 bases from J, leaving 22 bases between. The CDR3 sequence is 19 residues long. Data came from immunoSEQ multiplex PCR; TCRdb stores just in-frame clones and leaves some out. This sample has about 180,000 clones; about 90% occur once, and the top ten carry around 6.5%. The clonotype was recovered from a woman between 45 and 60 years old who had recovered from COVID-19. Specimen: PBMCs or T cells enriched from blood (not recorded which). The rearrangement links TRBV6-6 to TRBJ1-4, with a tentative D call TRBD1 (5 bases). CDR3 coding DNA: TGTGCCAGCAGTCCAAAATATCTGACAGTTACTGCAACTAATGAAAAACTGTTTTTT. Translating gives CASSPKYLTVTATNEKLFF.